These T cell receptor beta chains were read from a single sample in a study of blood T cell repertoires in COVID-19. Libraries were prepared by immunoSEQ multiplex PCR; TCRdb keeps only in-frame clonotypes and omits some of them. Altogether approximately 180,000 clones are present, approximately 83% being singletons, with the ten largest covering more than 3%. The sequenced sample consisted of peripheral blood. Receptors originate from a man aged 60 to 75 with acute or convalescent COVID-19. CDR3s include the opening cysteine and the closing phenylalanine or tryptophan. The order of the fields is clone size, D gene, V gene, J gene, CDR3 DNA, CDR3 protein. The D gene is left open where the match is weak. Clone size is stated in some rows and not others, as once, few, many or a class when expanded.

-	-	TRBV13	TRBJ2-3	TGTGCCAGCAGTCCCGGGACAAGTAGCACAGATACGCAGTATTTT	CASSPGTSSTDTQYF
-	-	TRBV7-2	TRBJ2-3	TGTGCCAGCAGCCCACGAGGTTATTACGGCACAGATACGCAGTATTTT	CASSPRGYYGTDTQYF
once	-	TRBV29-1	TRBJ2-5	TGCAGCGTTCTCCTGGAGGGAGAGACCCAGTACTTC	CSVLLEGETQYF
-	TRBD2	TRBV27	TRBJ2-1	TGTGCCAGCAGTTGGGGACTAGCGGGAGGTGAGCAGTTCTTC	CASSWGLAGGEQFF
-	TRBD2	TRBV5-5	TRBJ2-7	TGTGCCAGCAGCTTGTACGGGACTAACTACGAGCAGTACTTC	CASSLYGTNYEQYF
-	TRBD2	TRBV10-3	TRBJ2-1	TGTGCCATCAGTGAGAGAGCGGGAGAGTATAATGAGCAGTTCTTC	CAISERAGEYNEQFF
-	-	TRBV2	TRBJ1-5	TGTGCCAGCAGTGTCGGGGGCAATCAGCCCCAGCATTTT	CASSVGGNQPQHF
-	TRBD2	TRBV27	TRBJ2-2	TGTGCCAGCAGTTTTCTAGCGGGAGGCACCGGGGAGCTGTTTTTT	CASSFLAGGTGELFF
-	TRBD2	TRBV19	TRBJ2-1	TGTGCCAGTAGTATCGGCGGGAGCATCAGCAATGAGCAGTTCTTC	CASSIGGSISNEQFF
-	-	TRBV14	TRBJ1-3	TGTGCCAGCAGCCAAGTCACAATCTCTGGAAACACCATATATTTT	CASSQVTISGNTIYF
-	-	TRBV5-5	TRBJ2-1	TGTGCCAGCAGCTTGGCCTGGGGGGAGCTCCCCAATGAGCAGTTCTTC	CASSLAWGELPNEQFF
-	-	TRBV19	TRBJ1-3	TGTGCCAGTAGTATAATACAGACTAGAAGCTCTGGAAACACCATATATTTT	CASSIIQTRSSGNTIYF
-	TRBD2	TRBV28	TRBJ2-5	TGTGCCAGCAGTTTATCGGCGCGGGGGGAGACCCAGTACTTC	CASSLSARGETQYF
-	TRBD1	TRBV6-5	TRBJ2-7	TGTGCCAGCAGAGTTTTTCCGGGACAGTCCTACGAGCAGTACTTC	CASRVFPGQSYEQYF
-	TRBD1	TRBV5-1	TRBJ2-7	TGCGCCAGCAGGCTGGGACAGGCTACCTACGAGCAGTACTTC	CASRLGQATYEQYF
-	-	TRBV20-1	TRBJ2-2	TGCAGTGCTAGTTCCCCTCGCGGGATGAGCACCGGGGAGCTGTTTTTT	CSASSPRGMSTGELFF
-	-	TRBV4-1	TRBJ2-7	TGCGCCAGCAGCGCACAGGGATTGCCCTACGAGCAGTACTTC	CASSAQGLPYEQYF
-	-	TRBV5-1	TRBJ2-5	TGCGCCAGCAGCTTGGTTGAGGGTGGGGAGACCCAGTACTTC	CASSLVEGGETQYF
-	TRBD2	TRBV10-2	TRBJ2-1	TGCGCCAGCAACGCACTAGCGGGGGACTACAATGAGCAGTTCTTC	CASNALAGDYNEQFF
-	-	TRBV7-9	TRBJ2-7	TGTGCCAGCAGCTTAGCGCGGCCGAGCACCTCCGAGCAGTACTTC	CASSLARPSTSEQYF